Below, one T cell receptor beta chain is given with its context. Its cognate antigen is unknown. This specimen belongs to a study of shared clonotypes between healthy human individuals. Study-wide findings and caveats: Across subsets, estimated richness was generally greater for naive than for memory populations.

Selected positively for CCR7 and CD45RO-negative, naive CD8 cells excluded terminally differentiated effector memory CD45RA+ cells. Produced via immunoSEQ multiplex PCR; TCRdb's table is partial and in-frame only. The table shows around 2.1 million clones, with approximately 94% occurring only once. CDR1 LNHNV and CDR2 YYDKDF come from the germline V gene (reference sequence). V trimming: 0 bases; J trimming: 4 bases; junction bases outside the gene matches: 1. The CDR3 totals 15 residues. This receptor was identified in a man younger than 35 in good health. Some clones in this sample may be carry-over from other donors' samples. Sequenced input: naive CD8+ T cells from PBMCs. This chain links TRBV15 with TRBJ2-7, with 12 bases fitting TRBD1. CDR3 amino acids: CATSREGQGAYEQYF. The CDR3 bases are TGTGCCACCAGCAGAGAGGGACAGGGGGCTTACGAGCAGTACTTC.